This T cell receptor (beta chain) was found in a study of CD8+ T cells in alopecia areata (dated by TCRdb to 2017 to 2018). Study-level background: The treated patients, all with moderate-to-severe alopecia areata, were enrolled in an open-label pilot trial of oral tofacitinib given at 5 to 10 mg twice daily. Patients received tofacitinib for 6 to 18 months and were then followed off drug for 6 months to check for delayed response and recurrence. For the treated patients, the SALT score, which quantifies what percentage of scalp surface area is affected, served as the measure of disease severity. The study used high-throughput TCRbeta sequencing to examine T cell clonal expansion in alopecia areata, in both the C3H/HeJ mouse model and human patients. On the human side, TCRbeta sequencing was run on scalp tissue and on sorted CD4+ and CD8+ peripheral blood T cells from healthy controls and from alopecia areata patients with either patchy or totalis/universalis disease. Biopsies were taken from tofacitinib-treated patients at baseline and again at 4 and 24 weeks into treatment, and several of those patients also had a later scalp biopsy. Scalp clonality was compared across normal scalp (n=4), patchy alopecia areata scalp (n=8), and alopecia totalis/universalis scalp (n=8). RNA was extracted with the PAXgene miRNA kit for fixed scalp, the miRNeasy kit for PBMCs, and the RNeasy kit for mouse skin. immunoSEQ multiplex PCR using 35 Vbeta forward primers and 13 Jbeta reverse primers was used to amplify TCRbeta CDR3 regions.

Preparation of the library involved the immunoSEQ multiplex PCR assay. RNA was extracted from all samples and reverse transcribed into cDNA as template for TCR sequencing. SuperScript III was used to make first-strand cDNA, primed with a 2:1 mix of oligo-dT and random hexamers. A synthetic immune receptor repertoire was used to assess amplification bias, and residual bias was removed computationally. The original pipeline was this. Raw reads were preprocessed for error removal, and CDR3 was defined according to IMGT conventions as running from the conserved cysteine to phenylalanine. Clonality was calculated as 1 minus Shannon entropy normalized by log2 of the number of productive unique TCRs. Scalp TCRbeta sequences were cross-referenced with sorted blood CD4 and CD8 repertoires so that the CD4 or CD8 identity of scalp clones could be inferred. TCRdb took over this immuneACCESS table, retaining in-frame rearrangements with V and J assigned. Such tables are incomplete; in checked studies, under half of the missing clones stem from an unresolved V gene, and the remainder is unexplained. Clone size and V and J calls were adopted from that table, with D and trimming inferred from the DNA. This sample has about 300,000 clones in its table, and about three fifths of those were observed once. The top ten clonotypes cover 1.8% of the sample.

Overall results and qualifications from the work: Many expanded lesional clones persisted in scalp and blood during tofacitinib treatment, which may partly explain relapse after stopping treatment. Scalp TCR repertoire analysis is complicated because resident alphabeta T cells in normal human skin are also sequenced, whereas mouse skin is dominated by gammadelta T cells. Because the treated cohort was small and included a single nonresponder, larger studies are needed to assess links between baseline CD8+ expansion and response. With tofacitinib, both scalp clonality and the number of expanded CD8+ clones among the top 100 scalp clones went down significantly. Lesional scalp, especially in alopecia totalis/universalis, showed higher clonality and more expanded CD8+ clones than normal scalp, suggesting antigenic drive. TCR sequences shared between patients were less clear than in mice, possibly partly because of HLA diversity in the patient population.

As for this clone: Its antigen is currently not known. Qualities for individual bases were not recorded, and no much larger clone is one base off.

Explained via the paper, the time point label denotes: 20 to 30 weeks on oral tofacitinib. Per the publication, the treatment or condition label means: oral pan-JAK inhibitor, 5-10 mg twice daily. Lesional scalp punch biopsies and peripheral blood were collected from alopecia areata patients. PBMCs were isolated by density centrifugation and stained for CD3, CD4 and CD8, and CD4+ and CD8+ T cells were sorted on a FACSAria. The cysteine opens and the phenylalanine closes a CDR3 of 14 amino acids. The entry retains the CDR3 DNA only, 42 bases that are in frame from base 1. Trimming takes 5 bases off V and 5 bases off J; junction bases not matched to a gene: 8. The CDR1 and CDR2 encoded by the germline V gene are SNHLY and FYNNEI.

The chain employs TRBV2 and TRBJ1-2; 7 central nucleotides agree with TRBD1. The source is a human donor with alopecia areata. The source material was CD4+ T cells sorted from blood, sampled at week 24, from a patient treated with tofacitinib. The CDR3 sequence is CASSLRTGQYGYTF. The bases are TGTGCCAGCAGTTTACGGACAGGCCAATATGGCTACACCTTC.